Listed here are 4 T cell receptor beta chains from one sample, sequenced in a study of blood T cell repertoires in COVID-19. Profiling relied on immunoSEQ multiplex PCR, and the TCRdb table lists in-frame clones only, not all of them. The sample has roughly 99,000 clones; around 83% are singletons. Sequenced input: peripheral blood. The receptors come from a man aged 65 to 85 with acute or convalescent COVID-19.

V usage is TRBV19 and J usage is TRBJ1-2, with D possibly TRBD1 on 5 matching bases. CDR3 length: 14 residues. Trimming cost V 3 bases and J 5 bases, with 13 bases left between them. CDR1 LNHDA and CDR2 SQIVND come from the germline V gene (reference sequence). For the CDR3, the DNA is TGTGCCAGTAGTATGCGGCAGGGTGATTATGGCTACACCTTC. Amino acids: CASSMRQGDYGYTF.

The chain is built from TRBV19 and TRBJ1-3, with D possibly TRBD1 on 5 matching bases. The V and J ends lost 5 bases and 2 bases respectively, with 10 bases between them. CDR3 length: 14 amino acids. The germline CDR1 and CDR2 sequences are LNHDA and SQIVND (reference sequence). CDR3: CASSQGSPGNTIYF. CDR3 DNA: TGTGCCAGTAGTCAGGGAAGTCCTGGAAACACCATATATTTT. The variable domain in full, completed from reference TRBV19 and TRBJ1-3, reads DGGITQSPKYLFRKEGQNVTLSCEQNLNHDAMYWYRQDPGQGLRLIYYSQIVNDFQKGDIAEGYSVSREKKESFPLTVTSAQKNPTAFYLCASSQGSPGNTIYFGEGSWLTVV.

The chain links TRBV4-2 to TRBJ2-4; TRBD2 aligns across 9 bases. The CDR3 extends over 19 amino acids. In germline, CDR1 is LGHNA, CDR2 YNFKEQ. J gave up 3 bases and V 3 bases, and 15 bases lay outside the gene matches. CDR3 coding DNA: TGTGCCAGCAGCCACAAAAACAGGGATCTAGCGGGGAACAAAAACATTCAGTACTTC. Its protein product is CASSHKNRDLAGNKNIQYF.

The rearrangement joins TRBV6-1 to TRBJ1-2, with 9 bases identical to TRBD1. The CDR3 contains 14 residues. The germline V gene encodes CDR1 MNHNS and CDR2 SASEGT. Unmatched junction bases numbered 7, after V lost 3 bases and J lost 8 bases. The CDR3 spells CASSDAGQGFGYTF. As DNA, the CDR3 is TGTGCCAGCAGTGATGCGGGACAGGGTTTCGGCTACACCTTC.